The 21 T cell receptor beta chains below come from one sample, sequenced in a study of T cell responses to AZD1222 COVID-19 vaccine. Assay: immunoSEQ multiplex PCR; the TCRdb copy retains only in-frame clones and omits some. The data contain under 150,000 clones, around nine tenths of them singletons. The source material was peripheral blood, sampled on day 0 of AZD1222 vaccination. Receptors were obtained from an adult in good health.

The chain recombines TRBV6-5 with TRBJ2-5; D gene uncertain. In germline, CDR1 is MNHEY, CDR2 SVGAGI. V lost 6 bases and J 2 bases, leaving 13 bases between the germline ends. The CDR3 is 14 amino acids. The CDR3 protein is CASRTPGFQETQYF. CDR3 sequence (DNA): TGTGCCAGCAGAACACCAGGATTTCAAGAGACCCAGTACTTC.

The chain uses TRBV2 and TRBJ1-2; TRBD1 is a possible D gene (5 bases). CDR1 and CDR2 from the germline V gene are SNHLY and FYNNEI. The CDR3 loop spans 14 amino acids. The V end was cut by 7 bases, the J end by 8 bases, with 20 bases between. CDR3 DNA sequence: TGTGCCAGCAATCCGGGGGTAGGGTTTAAAGGCTACACCTTC. Its translation: CASNPGVGFKGYTF.

This chain uses TRBV5-1 with TRBJ2-7; 8 bases map to TRBD1. V dropped 0 bases and J dropped 4; count of bases not matched to a gene: 3. The CDR3 extends over 14 amino acids. The germline CDR1 and CDR2 sequences are SGHRS and YFSETQ. The CDR3 is CASSLAGGLYEQYF. CDR3 coding DNA: TGCGCCAGCAGCTTGGCAGGGGGCTTGTACGAGCAGTACTTC.

The rearrangement uses TRBV10-3 and TRBJ1-5; no reliable D call. Germline V gene lookup returns CDR1 ENHRY and CDR2 SYGVKD. V gave up 10 bases and J gave up 0 bases, with 13 bases separating them. The CDR3 contains 14 residues. CDR3 loop: CATRASDSNQPQHF. CDR3 nucleotide sequence: TGTGCCACTAGGGCAAGCGATAGCAATCAGCCCCAGCATTTT.

This sequence joins TRBV5-1 and TRBJ2-5; TRBD2 agrees at 10 bases. J was trimmed by 1 base and V by 2 bases; bases with no gene match: 5. Germline CDR1 reads SGHRS; CDR2 reads YFSETQ. This CDR3 has 16 amino acids. The CDR3 DNA follows: TGCGCCAGCAGCTTCAGTAGCGGGGGGACCCAAGAGACCCAGTACTTC. This sequence encodes CASSFSSGGTQETQYF. The full variable domain, in which reference TRBV5-1 and TRBJ2-5 provide the parts outside the CDR3, is KAGVTQTPRYLIKTRGQQVTLSCSPISGHRSVSWYQQTPGQGLQFLFEYFSETQRNKGNFPGRFSGRQFSNSRSEMNVSTLELGDSALYLCASSFSSGGTQETQYFGPGTRLLVL.

The V gene is TRBV18, the J gene TRBJ1-2, with D tentatively TRBD1 (6 bases). The V gene lost 4 bases and the J gene lost 3 bases, with 12 bases spanning the gap. Germline assignment: CDR1 KGHSH and CDR2 LQKENI. The CDR3 contains 14 residues. The CDR3 bases are TGTGCCAGCTCACTCCGGGACATTGACTATGGCTACACCTTC. It translates to CASSLRDIDYGYTF.

The chain links TRBV6-4 to TRBJ1-2; 8 positions agree with TRBD1. CDR3 length: 14 amino acids. Per germline, CDR1 MRHNA and CDR2 SNTAGT. Unmatched junction bases numbered 4, after V lost 0 bases and J lost 7 bases. The CDR3 coding sequence is TGTGCCAGCAGTGACTCGAACAGGGGGAGTGGCTACACCTTC. Translation gives CASSDSNRGSGYTF.

The chain uses TRBV29-1 and TRBJ2-3; TRBD1 is a possible D gene (6 bases). The V gene's germline CDR1 is SQVTM and CDR2 ANQGSEA. Trimming shortened V by 7 bases and J by 2 bases, and 16 bases separated the two germline ends. The CDR3 has 14 amino acids. For the CDR3, the DNA is TGCAGCGCCAGGAAGGGGACACCCACAGATACGCAGTATTTT. It encodes CSARKGTPTDTQYF.

This chain uses TRBV7-2 with TRBJ1-1; 9 positions match TRBD1. This CDR3 is built from 15 residues. J lost 5 bases, V lost 5 bases, and 9 bases had no gene match. The germline V gene has CDR1 SGHTA and CDR2 FQGNSA. In DNA, the CDR3 is TGTGCCAGCAGCGGACTACAGGGGGCCGGGACTGAAGCTTTCTTT. Translated: CASSGLQGAGTEAFF. Full variable domain (missing parts from reference TRBV7-2 and TRBJ1-1): GAGVSQSPSNKVTEKGKDVELRCDPISGHTALYWYRQSLGQGLEFLIYFQGNSAPDKSGLPSDRFSAERTGGSVSTLTIQRTQQEDSAVYLCASSGLQGAGTEAFFGQGTRLTVV.

The count of this clone is one. V and J are TRBV7-9 and TRBJ1-1; D is unclear. Germline lookup yields CDR1 SEHNR and CDR2 FQNEAQ (reference sequence). This CDR3 is built from 13 residues. Trimming removed 1 base at V and 2 bases at J, with 5 bases between. CDR3 amino acids: CASSLVANTEAFF. The CDR3 DNA reads TGTGCCAGCAGCTTAGTCGCAAACACTGAAGCTTTCTTT.

This clone is a singleton in its sample. The chain couples TRBV7-2 to TRBJ2-3; D possibly uses TRBD1 or TRBD2 (5 bases each). Trimming pared 1 base from V and 3 bases from J, leaving 8 bases between. Germline CDR1 is SGHTA and CDR2 is FQGNSA. This CDR3 spans 14 amino acids. CDR3 sequence reads: CASSLEWGTDTQYF. For the CDR3, the DNA is TGTGCCAGCAGCTTAGAATGGGGGACAGATACGCAGTATTTT.

The chain recombines TRBV18 with TRBJ1-5; no reliable D call. V shed 3 bases and J shed 5 bases, with 8 bases lying between them. CDR3 length equals 13 residues. The germline V gene encodes CDR1 KGHSH and CDR2 LQKENI. DNA for the CDR3: TGTGCCAGCTCACCGGACCCAGATCAGCCCCAGCATTTT. Translating gives CASSPDPDQPQHF. Full variable domain (outside the CDR3, taken from reference TRBV18 and TRBJ1-5): NAGVMQNPRHLVRRRGQEARLRCSPMKGHSHVYWYRQLPEEGLKFMVYLQKENIIDESGMPKERFSAEFPKEGPSILRIQQVVRGDSAAYFCASSPDPDQPQHFGDGTRLSIL.

V gene TRBV7-8 combines with J gene TRBJ2-1; D is undetermined. Trimming left V 1 base short and J 10 bases short, with 5 bases between. This CDR3 has 11 residues. Germline values: CDR1 SGHVS, CDR2 FQNEAQ. CDR3: CASSLVFEQFF. CDR3 nucleotide sequence: TGTGCCAGCAGCTTAGTCTTCGAGCAGTTCTTC.

The rearrangement uses TRBV19 and TRBJ1-6; 9 bases are a match to TRBD1. Germline lookup yields CDR1 LNHDA and CDR2 SQIVND (reference sequence). The CDR3 covers 16 residues. Trimming removed 6 bases from V and 6 bases from J; junction bases left unmatched: 9. The CDR3 loop reads CASSYSLGQGNSPLHF. The CDR3 DNA reads TGTGCCAGTAGCTACTCATTGGGACAGGGTAATTCACCCCTCCACTTT.

The gene calls are TRBV4-1 and TRBJ1-4; D call uncertain. Germline CDR1 MGHRA, CDR2 YSYEKL. V was trimmed by 0 bases and J by 0 bases, leaving 11 bases between them. This CDR3 region has 17 residues. The CDR3 is CASSQDGRPSTNEKLFF. The CDR3 DNA sequence: TGCGCCAGCAGCCAAGATGGCCGGCCATCAACTAATGAAAAACTGTTTTTT.

This clone was counted a single time. The rearrangement links TRBV7-8 to TRBJ2-7; 7 nucleotides line up with TRBD2. Germline CDR1 SGHVS, CDR2 FQNEAQ. After removal of 3 bases from V and 2 bases from J, the junction contained 4 bases not matched to a gene. CDR3 length: 14 amino acids. The CDR3 bases are TGTGCCAGCAGCTTCACGGGGGGACCCTACGAGCAGTACTTC. This translates into CASSFTGGPYEQYF.

The V gene is TRBV2, the J gene TRBJ2-7; D is unclear. This CDR3 has 13 amino acids. Germline-derived CDR1 and CDR2 are SNHLY and FYNNEI. V lost 4 bases to trimming and J lost 7 bases, with 14 bases between them. The CDR3 reads CASSGDPWWEQYF. CDR3 in DNA: TGTGCCAGCAGTGGTGACCCCTGGTGGGAGCAGTACTTC.

This clone has more than one count but fewer than ten. The J gene is TRBJ2-7, the V gene TRBV24-1, with 8 bases fitting TRBD1. This CDR3 contains 14 residues. The V gene's germline CDR1 is KGHDR and CDR2 SFDVKD. Trimming took 9 bases from V and 3 from J; bases not matched to a gene: 9. DNA for the CDR3: TGTGCCACCCAGGGGACAGGTGACGACTACGAGCAGTACTTC. Translating gives CATQGTGDDYEQYF.

This sequence joins TRBV18 and TRBJ2-4; 9 bases align to TRBD1. Trimming at V came to 3 bases and at J to 8 bases, leaving 2 bases not matched to a gene. Germline-derived CDR1 and CDR2 are KGHSH and LQKENI. This CDR3 has 13 residues. This chain's CDR3 is CASSPGTGHIQYF. The CDR3 DNA is TGTGCCAGCTCACCCGGGACAGGGCACATTCAGTACTTC.

The gene calls are TRBV11-3 and TRBJ2-1; D not resolved. This CDR3 is 12 amino acids long. Germline-derived CDR1 and CDR2 are SGHNT and YENEEA. Deletions cut 1 base from V and 9 bases from J, with 7 bases between. The CDR3 spells CASSLVLGEQFF. CDR3 DNA: TGTGCCAGCAGCTTAGTTTTGGGTGAGCAGTTCTTC.

This sequence joins TRBV19 and TRBJ1-5; D possibly corresponds to TRBD1 (6 bases). The CDR3 length is 15 residues. Germline assignment: CDR1 LNHDA and CDR2 SQIVND (reference sequence). Trimming removed 8 bases from V and 0 bases from J, with 14 bases in between. The CDR3 protein is CASGATGPSNQPQHF. The CDR3, as DNA: TGTGCCAGTGGGGCGACAGGTCCTAGCAATCAGCCCCAGCATTTT.